The 3 T cell receptor beta chains in this list originate from one sample, sequenced in a study of human T cells and chemical hapten exposure. TCRdb reprocessed the RACE reads with MiXCR, giving one entry per CDR3 protein. The sample comprises 150,000 to 200,000 distinct CDR3 sequences, roughly 15% of which are singletons, and about 1.8% rests with the top ten. This sample's time point: patch test 1, 2 weeks after DPC sensitization. Treatment given: therapeutic diphenylcyclopropenone sensitization with weekly scalp DPC. Sequences were derived from whole blood, sampled in connection with sensitization to the hapten diphenylcyclopropenone (DPC). The receptors stem from a woman younger than 45 with alopecia areata. Some clones in this sample may be carry-over from other donors' samples.

The chain uses TRBV2 and TRBJ2-3, with 12 bases that match TRBD2. The CDR3 length is 15 residues. The trim removed 5 bases at V and 8 bases at J, leaving 8 bases unmatched. Germline V lookup: CDR1 SNHLY, CDR2 FYNNEI. The DNA of the CDR3 is TGTGCCAGCAGTTCGACTAGCGGGAGATTCGGTACGCAGTATTTT. Translation: CASSSTSGRFGTQYF.

This clonotype was recorded at least ten times. The chain is built from TRBV7-2 and TRBJ2-1; D is perhaps TRBD2 (5 bases). The germline V gene encodes CDR1 SGHTA and CDR2 FQGNSA. This CDR3 is built from 17 residues. V shed 0 bases and J shed 4 bases, with 16 bases lying between them. CDR3 sequence reads: CASSLALRRTFYNEQFF. The CDR3 DNA is TGTGCCAGCAGCTTAGCGCTTAGGAGGACCTTTTACAATGAGCAGTTCTTC.

This clonotype was observed a single time. This sequence joins TRBV6-1 and TRBJ1-5; D not resolved. Deletions cut 4 bases from V and 3 bases from J, with 16 bases between. Germline V CDR1 and CDR2: MNHNS, SASEGT. There are 16 residues in the CDR3. CDR3 loop: CASSGNNRRLNQPQHF. CDR3 DNA: TGTGCCAGCAGTGGTAACAACCGCCGCCTCAATCAGCCCCAGCATTTT.